This T cell receptor beta chain emerged from a study of T-cell memory formation after mild COVID-19 (dated by TCRdb to the early 2020s). At the level of the whole study: TCR sequence clusters from the two donors were largely donor specific. In a couple of donors, T-cell clones that expanded and contracted after mild COVID-19 were tracked by sequencing TCRalpha and TCRbeta repertoires over time. Two young, previously healthy adult volunteers, one female and one male, were included in the cohort.

On this clonotype itself: The specificity of this receptor is unknown. There are no base qualities to consult, and no much larger clone falls within one base.

General findings and caveats noted by the study authors: Clones that contracted from day 15 to 85 showed balanced CD4/CD8 phenotypes, whereas a second wave of clones that expanded from day 15 to 37 leaned towards CD4+. Some responding clones were detected in pre-infection memory, which suggested that pre-existing cross-reactive memory T cells had joined the SARS-CoV-2 response. Contracting CD4+ clones were found mainly in CM and EM memory subsets, while CD8+ clones were enriched in EMRA. The study included only a couple of mild cases, and larger cohorts that include severe cases with pre-infection samples were judged to be necessary. The second-wave clones that peaked on day 37 were not confirmed to be SARS-CoV-2 specific.

The germline V gene specifies SNHLY as CDR1 and FYNNEI as CDR2. There are 17 amino acids in the CDR3, from cysteine to phenylalanine inclusive. CDR3 DNA is the only sequence kept; it has 51 bases, read in frame from the first base. V and J are trimmed by 7 bases and 6 bases, and the gene matches miss 13 bases of the junction. Ficoll-Paque density gradient centrifugation was the method used to isolate PBMCs. Sequenced on an Illumina NovaSeq 6000. TCRalpha and TCRbeta cDNA libraries were built by 5'RACE with constant-segment primers, adding sample barcodes and unique molecular identifiers. RNA was extracted from every sample with Trizol reagent. Amplification of the libraries took two PCR steps, and the second step added a second sample barcode plus Illumina TruSeq adapters. Libraries were sequenced on an Illumina NovaSeq with 2 x 150 bp paired-end reads. Regarding the original processing steps: Reads were demultiplexed and collapsed into UMI-guided consensus sequences with migec v1.2.7. Using mixcr v2.1.11, UMI consensuses were aligned to TRA and TRB V and J templates and then assembled into clonotypes. Expanded or contracted clonotypes were those called significant by both edgeR and NoisET, with noise models trained on biological replicates. For edgeR calls, a false discovery rate-adjusted p below 0.01 and a log2 fold-change threshold of 1 were applied. PCA with hierarchical clustering of max-normalized trajectories of the 1000 most abundant clonotypes was used as exploratory dynamics analysis. Separately sequenced CD4+ and CD8+ repertoires were used to assign the CD4 or CD8 phenotype of responding clones. TCRdb's own reprocessing of the public reads used fastp at Q25 and MiXCR and kept productive beta chains. Identical CDR3 proteins give one entry, which carries the most common genes and DNA. These V and J calls originate from TCRdb's pipeline instead of the authors' own analysis. Within this sample are fewer than 15,000 distinct CDR3 sequences, with 15% to 20% of them counted one time only. Around 50% of the sample comes from the top ten.

In this chain, TRBV2 is recombined with TRBJ1-6; 9 of the junction bases match TRBD1. The specimen was PBMCs or a T cell subset sorted from them (not recorded which). This TCR derives from a man in his late teens or twenties who had mild COVID-19 (a few samples of this study predate the infection). The sample titles of this study are shuffled in the database, so cell type and time point are left out; the donor was told from shared clones. The sequenced DNA: TGTGCCAGCACCGAGAGGCCGGGACAGGGACTTAATTCACCCCTCCACTTT. Its translation is CASTERPGQGLNSPLHF. Beyond the CDR3, the reference TRBV2 and TRBJ1-6 genes provide the residues; the full variable domain reads: EPEVTQTPSHQVTQMGQEVILRCVPISNHLYFYWYRQILGQKVEFLVSFYNNEISEKSEIFDDQFSVERPDGSNFTLKIRSTKLEDSAMYFCASTERPGQGLNSPLHFGNGTRLTVT.